This T cell receptor beta chain is drawn from a study of STAT5B mutations in CD4+ large granular lymphocyte leukemia. Germline V lookup: CDR1 MGHRA, CDR2 YSYEKL. CDR3 length: 16 residues. Germline trimming cut 4 bases from V and 5 bases from J; bases unmatched to any gene: 10. The data were produced by immunoSEQ multiplex PCR, yet TCRdb's version contains in-frame clones alone and is incomplete. Of about 25,000 clones in the sample, 74% were seen once. The chain uses TRBV4-1 and TRBJ1-5; 8 nucleotides agree with TRBD1. The specimen sequenced was CD4+ T cells from blood buffy coats. This sequence was found in a human donor in good health. The CDR3 spells CASSPSGQDPHQPQHF. The DNA of the CDR3 is TGCGCCAGCAGCCCCTCGGGACAGGACCCTCATCAGCCCCAGCATTTT.